This note documents a single T cell receptor (beta chain) sequence. What it binds is unknown. Trimming stripped 5 bases from V and 7 bases from J, with 12 bases between. The germline V gene encodes CDR1 SGHRS and CDR2 YFSETQ. This CDR3 is 12 amino acids long. This sample was included in a study of T cells in Graves' hyperthyroidism and ophthalmopathy. Study results and caveats: The model anticipated ophthalmopathy a median approximately 6.6 months pre-onset.

The TCR beta CDR3 regions underwent amplification using RNA transcripts as the source. The TCR CDR3 was amplified in a first-round RT-PCR using the HTBI primer set. Each CDR3 protein is one row after TCRdb ran MiXCR on the multiplex PCR reads. Counted here are over 500,000 distinct CDR3 sequences, approximately 14% occurring once; the ten biggest clones make up around 14%. The origin of this receptor is a woman aged 40 to 50 with Graves' hyperthyroidism. The genes are TRBV5-1 and TRBJ1-2, with D possibly TRBD1 on 6 matching bases. Sequencing used blood. The DNA for the CDR3 is TGCGCCAGCAGTATCGACAGGCTTGGCTACACCTTC. It yields the protein CASSIDRLGYTF.